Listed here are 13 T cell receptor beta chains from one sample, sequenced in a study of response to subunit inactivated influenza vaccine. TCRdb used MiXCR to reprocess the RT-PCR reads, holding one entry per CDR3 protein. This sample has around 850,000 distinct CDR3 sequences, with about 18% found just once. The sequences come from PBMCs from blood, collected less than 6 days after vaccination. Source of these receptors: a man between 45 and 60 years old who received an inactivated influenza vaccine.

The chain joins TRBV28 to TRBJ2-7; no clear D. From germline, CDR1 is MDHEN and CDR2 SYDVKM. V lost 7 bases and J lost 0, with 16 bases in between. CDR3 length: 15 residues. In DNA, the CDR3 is TGTGCCAGCACTGGCTCGACACGGAGCTCCTACGAGCAGTACTTC. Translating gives CASTGSTRSSYEQYF.

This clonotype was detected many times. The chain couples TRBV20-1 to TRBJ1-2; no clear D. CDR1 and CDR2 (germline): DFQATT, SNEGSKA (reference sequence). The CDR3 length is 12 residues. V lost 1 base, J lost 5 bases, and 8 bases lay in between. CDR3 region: CSARGQEYGYTF. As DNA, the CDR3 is TGCAGTGCTAGAGGGCAGGAGTATGGCTACACCTTC.

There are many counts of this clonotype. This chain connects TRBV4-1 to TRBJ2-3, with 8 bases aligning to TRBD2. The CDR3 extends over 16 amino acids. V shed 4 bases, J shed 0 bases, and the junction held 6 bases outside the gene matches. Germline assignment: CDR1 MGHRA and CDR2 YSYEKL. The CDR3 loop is CASSRSSGLSTDTQYF. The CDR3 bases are TGCGCCAGCAGCCGATCTAGCGGGCTGAGCACAGATACGCAGTATTTT.

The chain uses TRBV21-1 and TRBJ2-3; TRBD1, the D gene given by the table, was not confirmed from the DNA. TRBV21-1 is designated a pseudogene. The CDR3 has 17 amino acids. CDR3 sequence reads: CASSGPGTASSTDTQYF. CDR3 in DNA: TGTGCCAGCAGCGGACCCGGGACAGCCTCTAGCACAGATACGCAGTATTTT.

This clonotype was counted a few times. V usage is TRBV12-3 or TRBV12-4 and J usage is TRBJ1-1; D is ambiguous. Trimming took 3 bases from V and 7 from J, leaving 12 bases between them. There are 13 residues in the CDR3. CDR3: CASSFRTLNEAFF. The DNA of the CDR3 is TGTGCCAGCAGTTTCCGGACGCTGAATGAAGCTTTCTTT.

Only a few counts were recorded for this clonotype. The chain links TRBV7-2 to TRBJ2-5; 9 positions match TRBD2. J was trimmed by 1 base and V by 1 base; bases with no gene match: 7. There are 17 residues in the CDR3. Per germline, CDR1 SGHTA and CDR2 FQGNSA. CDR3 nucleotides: TGTGCCAGCAGCTTAGTGGGGCTAGCGGGGCTCCAAGAGACCCAGTACTTC. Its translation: CASSLVGLAGLQETQYF.

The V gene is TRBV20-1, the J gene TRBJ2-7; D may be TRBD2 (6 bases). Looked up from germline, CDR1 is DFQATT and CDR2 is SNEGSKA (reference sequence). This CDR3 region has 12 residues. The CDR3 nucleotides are TGCATGGCGGATGGAGGGCGCTACGAGCAGTACTTC. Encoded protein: CMADGGRYEQYF.

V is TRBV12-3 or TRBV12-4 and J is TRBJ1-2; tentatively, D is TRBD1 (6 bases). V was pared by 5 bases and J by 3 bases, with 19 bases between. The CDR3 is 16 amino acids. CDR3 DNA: TGTGCCAGCAGTATATCTGGACAGTATCGGGACTATGGCTACACCTTC. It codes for CASSISGQYRDYGYTF.

The CDR3 DNA is TGTGCCAGCAGCAACCCTAGCGTTCCAAGGGAGCAGTACTTC. This codes for CASSNPSVPREQYF. The chain carries TRBV7-9 and TRBJ2-7; D perhaps matches TRBD2 (6 bases). The CDR3 is made up of 14 amino acids. CDR1 SEHNR and CDR2 FQNEAQ come from the germline V gene (reference sequence). Trimming took off 5 bases at V and 7 bases at J, with 18 bases between the two ends.

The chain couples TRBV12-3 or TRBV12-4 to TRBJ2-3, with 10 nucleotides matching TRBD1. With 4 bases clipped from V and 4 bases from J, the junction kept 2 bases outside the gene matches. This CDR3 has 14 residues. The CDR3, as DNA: TGTGCCAGCAGTTGGACAGGGGGTTCAGATACGCAGTATTTT. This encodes CASSWTGGSDTQYF.

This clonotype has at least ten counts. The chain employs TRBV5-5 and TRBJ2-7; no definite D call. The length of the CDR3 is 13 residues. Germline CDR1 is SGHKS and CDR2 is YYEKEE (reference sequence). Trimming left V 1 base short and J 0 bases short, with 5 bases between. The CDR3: CASSLHGSYEQYF. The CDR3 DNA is TGTGCCAGCAGCTTGCACGGCTCCTACGAGCAGTACTTC.

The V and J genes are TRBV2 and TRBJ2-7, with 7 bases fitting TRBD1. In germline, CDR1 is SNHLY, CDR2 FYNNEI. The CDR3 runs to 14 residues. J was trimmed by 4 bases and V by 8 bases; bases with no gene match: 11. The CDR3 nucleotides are TGTGCCAGCTCGACCCCGGACAGGTCGTACGAGCAGTACTTC. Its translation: CASSTPDRSYEQYF.

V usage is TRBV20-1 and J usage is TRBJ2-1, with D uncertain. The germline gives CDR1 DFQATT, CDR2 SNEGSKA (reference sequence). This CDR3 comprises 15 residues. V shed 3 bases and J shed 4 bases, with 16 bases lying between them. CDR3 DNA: TGCAGTGCTAGTCCCCCGATTGGGCCGTACAATGAGCAGTTCTTC. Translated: CSASPPIGPYNEQFF.